One and the same sample provided the 21 T cell receptor beta chains below, sequenced in a study of shared clonotypes between healthy human individuals. Naive CD8 cells comprised CD45RO-negative, CCR7-positively selected cells, excluding terminally differentiated effector memory CD45RA+ cells. The table came from immunoSEQ multiplex PCR; TCRdb's copy has only in-frame clones and leaves some out. Found here are millions of clones, just under 95% of them singletons; the top ten hold roughly 1.1%. The sequencing sample was made of naive CD8+ T cells sorted from blood. The receptors were gathered from a young man in good health.

This chain uses TRBV7-8 with TRBJ1-4, with D possibly matching TRBD1 (5 bases). V gave up 1 base and J gave up 7 bases, with 13 bases separating them. CDR3 length: 15 amino acids. From germline, CDR1 is SGHVS and CDR2 FQNEAQ. The CDR3 region has the DNA TGTGCCAGCAGCTTAGGGGGGGGAGTGGGTGAAAAACTGTTTTTT. As protein: CASSLGGGVGEKLFF.

The chain uses TRBV5-1 and TRBJ1-2; no firm D call. The CDR3 consists of 16 residues. Per germline, CDR1 SGHRS and CDR2 YFSETQ. V was shortened by 0 bases and J by 3 bases, with 15 bases between the two germline ends. The CDR3 DNA sequence: TGCGCCAGCAGCTTGGAGGGCCCCCCTAGAGACTATGGCTACACCTTC. It encodes CASSLEGPPRDYGYTF.

The J gene is TRBJ2-7, the V gene TRBV2; TRBD2 matches at 10 bases. Germline assignment: CDR1 SNHLY and CDR2 FYNNEI. CDR3 length: 14 residues. Trimming at V came to 8 bases and at J to 4 bases, leaving 8 bases not matched to a gene. The CDR3 region has the DNA TGTGCCAGCGAACCGGGACTAGCGCATTACGAGCAGTACTTC. Translation: CASEPGLAHYEQYF.

CDR3 residues: CASSSDTEENYGYTF. The CDR3 nucleotides are TGTGCCAGCAGTTCAGACACGGAGGAGAACTATGGCTACACCTTC. This chain uses TRBV2 with TRBJ1-2; no firm D call. The V gene lost 5 bases and the J gene lost 2 bases, with 15 bases spanning the gap. Germline CDR1 is SNHLY and CDR2 is FYNNEI. This CDR3 region has 15 residues.

Written as DNA, the CDR3 is TGTGCCAGCAGCTCCTTGGAAGGGATGAACACCGGGGAGCTGTTTTTT. Its translation is CASSSLEGMNTGELFF. This chain joins TRBV7-3 and TRBJ2-2; no definite D call. The CDR3 has 16 residues. Germline lookup yields CDR1 SGHTA and CDR2 FQGTGA. Trimming shortened V by 4 bases and J by 1 base, and 13 bases separated the two germline ends.

V is TRBV9 and J is TRBJ1-2; D is unresolved. This CDR3 has 13 amino acids. With 4 bases removed from V and 2 bases from J, the gap between germline ends came to 9 bases. The germline V gene encodes CDR1 SGDLS and CDR2 YYNGEE. The CDR3 loop reads CASSSTQNYGYTF. The CDR3 region has the DNA TGTGCCAGCAGCTCCACTCAAAACTATGGCTACACCTTC. The whole variable domain, remainder taken from reference TRBV9 and TRBJ1-2, is DSGVTQTPKHLITATGQRVTLRCSPRSGDLSVYWYQQSLDQGLQFLIQYYNGEERAKGNILERFSAQQFPDLHSELNLSSLELGDSALYFCASSSTQNYGYTFGSGTRLTVV.

The V gene is TRBV7-2, the J gene TRBJ2-3, with TRBD2 matching over 7 bases. The CDR3 has 14 residues. Germline CDR1 SGHTA, CDR2 FQGNSA. The J segment lost 5 bases and the V segment lost 0 bases, leaving 2 bases of the junction unmatched. The CDR3, as DNA: TGTGCCAGCAGCTTAGCGGGCGGGAGAGATACGCAGTATTTT. It specifies CASSLAGGRDTQYF.

The V call is TRBV27, the J call TRBJ1-2, with TRBD1 identical over 10 bases. The junction had 3 bases not matched to a gene; V was cut back by 3 bases and J by 8 bases. This CDR3 spans 13 amino acids. Germline V gene lookup returns CDR1 MNHEY and CDR2 SMNVEV (reference sequence). The CDR3 nucleotides are TGTGCCAGCAGTTTGGGACAGGGGCGGGGCTACACCTTC. Translated, it gives CASSLGQGRGYTF.

V usage is TRBV4-2 and J usage is TRBJ1-5; no firm D call. Germline CDR1 LGHNA, CDR2 YNFKEQ. With 0 bases removed from V and 7 bases from J, the gap between germline ends came to 10 bases. The CDR3 length is 14 residues. The CDR3 region is CASSQEAGGQPQHF. The DNA of the CDR3 is TGTGCCAGCAGCCAAGAGGCAGGCGGACAGCCCCAGCATTTT.

This rearrangement joins TRBV5-4 to TRBJ2-7; D is perhaps TRBD1 (6 bases). Trimming cost V 0 bases and J 4 bases, with 14 bases left between them. The CDR3 runs 15 residues. Germline loops: CDR1 SGHNT, CDR2 YYREEE (reference sequence). The CDR3 region is CASSLVTGGRYEQYF. Here the CDR3 DNA reads TGTGCCAGCAGCTTGGTGACAGGAGGACGATACGAGCAGTACTTC. The entire variable domain, with the rest obtained from reference TRBV5-4 and TRBJ2-7, is as follows: ETGVTQSPTHLIKTRGQQVTLRCSSQSGHNTVSWYQQALGQGPQFIFQYYREEENGRGNFPPRFSGLQFPNYSSELNVNALELDDSALYLCASSLVTGGRYEQYFGPGTRLTVT.

The chain combines TRBV13 with TRBJ1-2; no definite D call. CDR1 and CDR2 from the germline V gene are PRHDT and FYEKMQ (reference sequence). V was shortened by 2 bases and J by 7 bases, with 14 bases between the two germline ends. This CDR3 has 14 amino acids. The DNA for the CDR3 is TGTGCCAGCAGCTTATCCTCGACGGGCGTTGGCTACACCTTC. Translation gives CASSLSSTGVGYTF.

Remarks on this clone: This specimen includes other DNA sequences encoding the same CDR3. The chain combines TRBV19 with TRBJ2-7, with D possibly TRBD1 on 5 matching bases. Germline lookup yields CDR1 LNHDA and CDR2 SQIVND (reference sequence). The CDR3 contains 13 residues. Trimming stripped 2 bases from V and 6 bases from J, with 11 bases between. CDR3 in amino acids: CASSIKQGREQYF. The CDR3 bases are TGTGCCAGTAGTATAAAGCAGGGTCGCGAGCAGTACTTC.

CDR3: CASSLAYGGDEQYF. CDR3 coding DNA: TGTGCCAGCAGCTTGGCATACGGGGGGGATGAGCAGTACTTC. V is TRBV5-4 and J is TRBJ2-7; 8 bases fit TRBD2. The ends lost 0 bases at V and 7 bases at J; junction bases unmatched: 6. The germline V gene has CDR1 SGHNT and CDR2 YYREEE (reference sequence). The CDR3 sequence is 14 residues long.

Concerning this clone: Distinct nucleotide sequences in the sample also encode this CDR3. The CDR3 reads CASSLLGGETQYF. The CDR3 nucleotides read TGTGCCAGCAGTTTGTTGGGGGGAGAGACCCAGTACTTC. This chain links TRBV27 with TRBJ2-5, with D perhaps TRBD2 (6 bases). The CDR3 spans 13 residues. V was trimmed by 3 bases and J by 4 bases, leaving 9 bases between them. Germline CDR1 is MNHEY and CDR2 is SMNVEV (reference sequence).

J is TRBJ2-7 and V is TRBV4-3; 11 bases are a match to TRBD1. This CDR3 comprises 15 residues. Losses at the gene ends were 6 bases for V and 2 bases for J; bases not matched to a gene: 6. From germline, CDR1 is LGHNA and CDR2 YSLEER. The CDR3 sequence: CASSPGTGGAYEQYF. CDR3 DNA sequence: TGCGCCAGCAGTCCTGGGACAGGGGGGGCCTACGAGCAGTACTTC.

In its sample, this clone was seen once. The chain combines TRBV9 with TRBJ2-1; D remains ambiguous. CDR1 is SGDLS, CDR2 YYNGEE, per germline. Trimming left V 4 bases short and J 9 bases short, with 11 bases between. CDR3 length: 12 amino acids. CDR3 nucleotides: TGTGCCAGCAGCTCTCCCCTCAGTGAGCAGTTCTTC. Encoded protein: CASSSPLSEQFF.

The chain joins TRBV9 to TRBJ2-7; unclear D gene. This CDR3 has 15 amino acids. V lost 3 bases, J lost 3 bases, and 16 bases lay in between. The germline gives CDR1 SGDLS, CDR2 YYNGEE. The CDR3 is CASSATRGSFYEQYF. The CDR3 DNA reads TGTGCCAGCAGCGCCACCCGCGGCAGCTTCTACGAGCAGTACTTC.

The chain joins TRBV7-8 to TRBJ1-1; D remains unclear. The CDR3 runs to 14 residues. Trimming removed 1 base from V and 2 bases from J, with 8 bases in between. Germline CDR1 and CDR2: SGHVS and FQNEAQ. In DNA form, the CDR3 reads TGTGCCAGCAGCTTAGAAGGGTTCAACACTGAAGCTTTCTTT. Translation gives CASSLEGFNTEAFF.

The rearrangement joins TRBV5-5 to TRBJ2-7; D is undetermined. Germline CDR1 SGHKS, CDR2 YYEKEE (reference sequence). The V end was cut by 0 bases, the J end by 6 bases, with 16 bases between. CDR3 size: 15 residues. As DNA, the CDR3 is TGTGCCAGCAGCTTGGCGGCAGTAAACATCATCGAGCAGTACTTC. Translation gives CASSLAAVNIIEQYF.

The genes are TRBV30 and TRBJ2-7, with 11 bases that match TRBD2. This CDR3 contains 15 residues. J was trimmed by 4 bases and V by 1 base; bases with no gene match: 6. Germline V gene lookup returns CDR1 GTSNPN and CDR2 SVGIG (reference sequence). The CDR3 loop reads CAWSAPTSGDYEQYF. The CDR3 nucleotides are TGTGCCTGGAGTGCACCGACTAGCGGGGATTACGAGCAGTACTTC.

V is TRBV7-9 and J is TRBJ2-7, with D tentatively TRBD1 or TRBD2 (5 bases each). Germline V gene data show CDR1 as SEHNR and CDR2 as FQNEAQ (reference sequence). This CDR3 has 13 amino acids. Trimming pared 1 base from V and 5 bases from J, leaving 9 bases between. The CDR3 spells CASSLGGVHEQYF. In DNA, the CDR3 is TGTGCCAGCAGCTTAGGAGGGGTCCACGAGCAGTACTTC.